Each of the 8 T cell receptor beta chains below was sequenced from the same sample in a study of neurological immune-mediated disorders. A single record per CDR3 protein comes from TCRdb applying MiXCR to the 5' RACE reads. The data contain 14,000 or so distinct CDR3 sequences, about 12% of them singletons. Material for sequencing was CD8+ T cells from blood. These receptor sequences come from a female donor with HTLV-1-associated myelopathy (HAM/TSP).

This clonotype was seen repeatedly, ten times or more. The chain joins TRBV7-2 to TRBJ2-3, with 8 nucleotides matching TRBD2. CDR1 and CDR2 from the germline V gene are SGHTA and FQGNSA. V was pared by 0 bases and J by 4 bases, with 0 bases of the junction left unmatched. The CDR3 spans 14 residues. The CDR3 region is CASSLAAGADTQYF. The CDR3 nucleotides read TGTGCCAGCAGCTTAGCAGCGGGGGCAGATACGCAGTATTTT.

This clonotype was seen at least ten times. The chain uses TRBV4-1 and TRBJ1-4; no definite D call. The CDR3 is 18 amino acids. The V and J ends lost 2 bases and 0 bases respectively, with 16 bases between them. Germline V gene sequence: CDR1 MGHRA, CDR2 YSYEKL. The CDR3 sequence: CASSQSPGKNPTNEKLFF. The CDR3 DNA reads as TGCGCCAGCAGCCAATCCCCGGGAAAGAACCCAACTAATGAAAAACTGTTTTTT.

In its sample, this clonotype was seen many times. The V gene is TRBV7-9, the J gene TRBJ1-1; D call uncertain. This CDR3 spans 15 amino acids. The V gene lost 0 bases and the J gene lost 2 bases, with 10 bases spanning the gap. Germline V gives CDR1 SEHNR, CDR2 FQNEAQ (reference sequence). The CDR3 is CASSLARQVNTEAFF. The CDR3 DNA follows: TGTGCCAGCAGCTTAGCCAGGCAGGTCAACACTGAAGCTTTCTTT.

This clonotype was counted only a few times. This chain joins TRBV5-5 and TRBJ2-7; D ambiguous. Deletions cut 7 bases from V and 3 bases from J, with 11 bases between. The CDR3 consists of 12 residues. Germline CDR1 and CDR2: SGHKS and YYEKEE (reference sequence). The CDR3 protein is CASLEPRYEQYF. Written as DNA, the CDR3 is TGTGCCAGCTTGGAACCGCGCTACGAGCAGTACTTC.

This clonotype was picked up many times. This chain connects TRBV7-6 to TRBJ1-4; 9 positions agree with TRBD1. The germline gives CDR1 SGHVS, CDR2 FNYEAQ. The V and J ends lost 2 bases and 5 bases, in that order; junction bases with no gene match: 18. There are 20 residues in the CDR3. CDR3 bases: TGTGCCAGCAGCTTAATGACGATACATGGGACCGGGACAGGGAATGAAAAACTGTTTTTT. Protein sequence: CASSLMTIHGTGTGNEKLFF.

This clonotype was detected ten times or more. The J gene is TRBJ1-5, the V gene TRBV6-5; TRBD1 might be the D (6 bases). Trimming took 5 bases from V and 1 from J, leaving 15 bases between them. This CDR3 comprises 16 residues. Germline CDR1 MNHEY, CDR2 SVGAGI. The CDR3 nucleotides are TGTGCCAGCAGTCCCCATGGGGGGCAAAGCAATCAGCCCCAGCATTTT. Its translation: CASSPHGGQSNQPQHF.

The J gene is TRBJ2-7, the V gene TRBV20-1; D possibly corresponds to TRBD2 (6 bases). This CDR3 has 13 residues. CDR1 and CDR2 from the germline V gene are DFQATT and SNEGSKA (reference sequence). This CDR3 is CSAQGGESDEQYF. DNA of the CDR3: TGCAGCGCGCAGGGCGGGGAATCTGACGAGCAGTACTTC.

The chain carries TRBV29-1 and TRBJ2-3; D uncertain. The CDR3 sequence is 13 residues long. Per germline, CDR1 SQVTM and CDR2 ANQGSEA. V was cut by 7 bases and J by 3 bases, with 14 bases left in between. DNA for the CDR3: TGCAGCGCCCTGTGCCCCCGTACAGATACGCAGTATTTT. Protein product: CSALCPRTDTQYF.